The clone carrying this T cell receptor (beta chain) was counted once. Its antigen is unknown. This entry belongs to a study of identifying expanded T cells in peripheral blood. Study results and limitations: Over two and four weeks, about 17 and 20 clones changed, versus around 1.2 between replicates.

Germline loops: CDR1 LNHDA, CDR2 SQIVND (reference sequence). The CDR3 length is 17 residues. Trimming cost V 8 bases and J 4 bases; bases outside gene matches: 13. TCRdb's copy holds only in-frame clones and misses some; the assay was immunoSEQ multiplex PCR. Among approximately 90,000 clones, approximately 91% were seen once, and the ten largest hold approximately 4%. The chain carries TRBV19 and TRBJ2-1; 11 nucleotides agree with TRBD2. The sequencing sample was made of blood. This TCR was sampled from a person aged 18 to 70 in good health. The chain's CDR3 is CASCLAPGTSGYNEQFF. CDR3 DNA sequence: TGTGCCAGTTGTCTAGCCCCCGGGACTAGCGGTTACAATGAGCAGTTCTTC.